Included here is one TCR beta chain sequence, with context. The antigen remains unidentified. Profiling relied on immunoSEQ multiplex PCR, and the TCRdb table lists in-frame clones only, not all of them. The sample yields about 50,000 clones, approximately 71% seen once. This entry is derived from a study of T cell clones after liver transplantation. Whole-study context: TCRbeta sequencing after a pre-transplant mixed lymphocyte reaction identified graft-donor-reactive clones, later tracked in post-transplant blood. Third-party-reactive TCRbeta sequences from pre-transplant mixed lymphocyte reactions served as antigen-independent comparators.

Trimming shortened V by 7 bases and J by 5 bases, and 9 bases separated the two germline ends. CDR1 is MDHEN, CDR2 SYDVKM, per germline. The CDR3 runs to 12 residues. The study, taken as a whole, reports: Low donor cell numbers restricted donor-reactive repertoire measurement in a couple of subjects.

Sequencing was performed on CD4+ T cells from blood, taken more than 53 months after liver transplant. This clonotype originated in a human patient who received a liver transplant. Some T cells may possibly be graft donor cells. The genes are TRBV28 and TRBJ1-5; D may be TRBD1 (5 bases). CDR3 region: CASNQGDQPQHF. The CDR3 nucleotides are TGTGCCAGCAACCAGGGCGATCAGCCCCAGCATTTT.